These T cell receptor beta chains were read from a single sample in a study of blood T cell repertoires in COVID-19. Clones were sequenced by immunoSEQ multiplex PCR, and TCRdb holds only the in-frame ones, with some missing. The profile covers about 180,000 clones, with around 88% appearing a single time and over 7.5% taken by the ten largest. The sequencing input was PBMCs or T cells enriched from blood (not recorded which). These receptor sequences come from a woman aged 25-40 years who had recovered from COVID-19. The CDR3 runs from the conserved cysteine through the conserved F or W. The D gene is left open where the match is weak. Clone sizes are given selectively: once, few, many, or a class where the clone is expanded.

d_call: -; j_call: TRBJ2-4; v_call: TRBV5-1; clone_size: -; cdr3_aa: CASSLGPLVGGENIQYF; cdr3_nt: TGCGCCAGCAGCTTGGGGCCTTTAGTGGGTGGAGAGAACATTCAGTACTTC
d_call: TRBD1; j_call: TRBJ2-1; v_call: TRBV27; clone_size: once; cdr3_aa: CASSFTGGRYNEQFF; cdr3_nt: TGTGCCAGCAGTTTCACAGGGGGAAGGTACAATGAGCAGTTCTTC
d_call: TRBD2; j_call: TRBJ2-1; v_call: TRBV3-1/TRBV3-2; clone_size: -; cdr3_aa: CASSRVTSGGSSYNEQFF; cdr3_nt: TGTGCCAGCAGCCGAGTAACTAGCGGGGGGAGCTCCTACAATGAGCAGTTCTTC
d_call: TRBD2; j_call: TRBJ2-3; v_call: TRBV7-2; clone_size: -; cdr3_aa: CASSLYRGVSTDTQYF; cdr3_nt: TGTGCCAGCAGCTTATATCGGGGGGTAAGCACAGATACGCAATATTTT
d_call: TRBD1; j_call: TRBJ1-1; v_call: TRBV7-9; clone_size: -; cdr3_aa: CASSSLGQGGSEAFF; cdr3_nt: TGTGCCAGCAGCTCACTCGGACAGGGGGGGTCTGAAGCTTTCTTT
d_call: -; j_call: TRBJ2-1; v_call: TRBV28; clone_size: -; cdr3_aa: CASSFYPIAGNGNEQFF; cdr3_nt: TGTGCCAGCAGTTTCTATCCGATCGCGGGGAACGGCAATGAGCAGTTCTTC
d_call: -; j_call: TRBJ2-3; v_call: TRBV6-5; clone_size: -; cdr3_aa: CASSYGGPDTQYF; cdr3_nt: TGTGCCAGCAGTTACGGTGGGCCGGATACGCAGTATTTT
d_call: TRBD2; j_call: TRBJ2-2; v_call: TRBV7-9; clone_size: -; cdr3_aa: CASSLSIFSGTGELFF; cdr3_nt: TGTGCCAGCAGCTTAAGCATTTTTAGCGGGACCGGGGAGCTGTTTTTT
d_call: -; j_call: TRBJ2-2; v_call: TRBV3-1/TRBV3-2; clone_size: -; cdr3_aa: CASSQIGGANTGELFF; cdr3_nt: TGTGCCAGCAGCCAAATAGGCGGGGCTAACACCGGGGAGCTGTTTTTT
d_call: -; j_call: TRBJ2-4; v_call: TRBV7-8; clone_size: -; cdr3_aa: CASSLLLENIQYF; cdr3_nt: TGTGCCAGCAGCTTACTACTCGAAAACATTCAGTACTTC
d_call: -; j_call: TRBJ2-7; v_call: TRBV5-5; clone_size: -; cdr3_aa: CASSLVPGDEQYF; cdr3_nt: TGTGCCAGCAGCTTGGTCCCGGGGGACGAGCAGTACTTC
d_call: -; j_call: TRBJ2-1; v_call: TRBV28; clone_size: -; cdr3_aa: CASSAGQLYNEQFF; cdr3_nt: TGTGCCAGCAGTGCGGGACAGCTCTACAATGAGCAGTTCTTC
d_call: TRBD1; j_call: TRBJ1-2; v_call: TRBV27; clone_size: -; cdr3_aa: CASSLSWDSYGYTF; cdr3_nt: TGTGCCAGCAGTTTATCTTGGGACAGCTATGGCTACACCTTC
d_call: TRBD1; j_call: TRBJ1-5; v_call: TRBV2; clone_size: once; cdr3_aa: CASSVGTGDQPQHF; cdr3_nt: TGTGCCAGCAGTGTTGGGACAGGGGATCAGCCCCAGCATTTT
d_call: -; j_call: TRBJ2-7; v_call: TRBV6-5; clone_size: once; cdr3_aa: CASSYLFDKNEQYF; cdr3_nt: TGTGCCAGCAGTTACTTATTCGACAAGAACGAGCAGTACTTC
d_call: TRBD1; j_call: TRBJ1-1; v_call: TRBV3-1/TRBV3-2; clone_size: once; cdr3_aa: CASSLIGQGATEAFF; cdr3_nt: TGTGCCAGCAGCCTAATTGGACAGGGGGCTACTGAAGCTTTCTTT
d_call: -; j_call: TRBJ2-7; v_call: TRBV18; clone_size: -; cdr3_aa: CASSPGREVSYEQYF; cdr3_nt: TGTGCCAGCTCACCGGGCAGGGAGGTCTCCTACGAGCAGTACTTC
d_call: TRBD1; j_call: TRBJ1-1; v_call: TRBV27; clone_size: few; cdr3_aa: CASSWTGGVNTEAFF; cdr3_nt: TGTGCCAGCAGCTGGACAGGGGGGGTTAACACTGAAGCTTTCTTT
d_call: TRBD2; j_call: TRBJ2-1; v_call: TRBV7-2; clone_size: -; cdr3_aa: CASSLVPGLTYNEQFF; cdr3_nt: TGTGCCAGCAGCTTGGTTCCGGGACTAACCTACAATGAGCAGTTCTTC
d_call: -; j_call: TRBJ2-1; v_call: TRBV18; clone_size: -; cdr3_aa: CASSSPIVDYTSYNEQFF; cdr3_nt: TGTGCCAGCTCATCCCCAATTGTTGACTATACCTCCTACAATGAGCAGTTCTTC
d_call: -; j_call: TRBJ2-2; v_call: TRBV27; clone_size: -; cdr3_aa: CASSYGGTGELFF; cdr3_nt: TGTGCCAGCAGTTACGGGGGAACCGGGGAGCTGTTTTTT
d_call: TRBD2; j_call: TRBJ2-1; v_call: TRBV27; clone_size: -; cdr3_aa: CASTLDGGGLNEQFF; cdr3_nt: TGTGCCAGCACCTTGGATGGGGGAGGGTTGAATGAGCAGTTCTTC
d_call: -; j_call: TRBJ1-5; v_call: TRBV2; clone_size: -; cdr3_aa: CASSDSLNQPQHF; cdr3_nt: TGTGCCAGCAGTGATAGTCTTAATCAGCCCCAGCATTTT
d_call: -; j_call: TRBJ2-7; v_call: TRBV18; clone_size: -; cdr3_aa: CASSPPNSPSYEQYF; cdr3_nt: TGTGCCAGCTCACCACCCAACAGTCCCTCCTACGAGCAGTACTTC
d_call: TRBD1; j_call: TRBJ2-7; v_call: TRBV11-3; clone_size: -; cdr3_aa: CASIPLDRGEHEQYF; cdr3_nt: TGTGCCAGCATCCCACTCGACAGGGGGGAGCACGAGCAGTACTTC
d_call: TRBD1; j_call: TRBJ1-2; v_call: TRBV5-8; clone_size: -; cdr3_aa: CASSWETGDANYGYTF; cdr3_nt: TGTGCCAGCAGCTGGGAAACAGGGGACGCTAACTATGGCTACACCTTC
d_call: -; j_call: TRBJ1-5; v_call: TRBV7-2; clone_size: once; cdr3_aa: CASSLEQGKPQHF; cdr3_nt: TGTGCCAGCAGCTTAGAGCAGGGGAAACCCCAGCATTTT
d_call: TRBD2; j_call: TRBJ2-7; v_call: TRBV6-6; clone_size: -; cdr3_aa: CASSYPRDYYEQYF; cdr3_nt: TGTGCCAGCAGTTACCCGCGGGACTACTACGAGCAGTACTTC
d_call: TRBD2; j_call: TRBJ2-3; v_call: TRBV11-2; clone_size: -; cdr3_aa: CASSSGLAGGTDTQYF; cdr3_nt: TGTGCCAGCAGCTCTGGACTAGCGGGGGGCACAGATACGCAGTATTTT
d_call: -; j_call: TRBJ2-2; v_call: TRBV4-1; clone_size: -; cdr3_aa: CASSQDRPGGTGELFF; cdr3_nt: TGCGCCAGCAGCCAAGATAGGCCGGGTGGGACCGGGGAGCTGTTTTTT
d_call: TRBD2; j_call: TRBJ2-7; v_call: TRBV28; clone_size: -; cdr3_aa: CASRELSGATYEQYF; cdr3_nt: TGTGCCAGCAGGGAACTTAGCGGGGCCACCTACGAGCAGTACTTC
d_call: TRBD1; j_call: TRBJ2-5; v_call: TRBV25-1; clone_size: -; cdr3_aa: CASSLDRVRVQETQYF; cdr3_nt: TGTGCCAGCAGCCTCGACAGGGTGAGGGTCCAAGAGACCCAGTACTTC
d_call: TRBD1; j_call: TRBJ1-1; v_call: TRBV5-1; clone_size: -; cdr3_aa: CASSQLRDRGLDAFF; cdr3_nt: TGCGCCAGCAGCCAATTACGGGACAGGGGGTTAGATGCTTTCTTT
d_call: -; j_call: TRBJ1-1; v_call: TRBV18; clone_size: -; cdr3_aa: CASSPPQGEAFF; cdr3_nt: TGTGCCAGCTCACCACCCCAGGGTGAAGCTTTCTTT
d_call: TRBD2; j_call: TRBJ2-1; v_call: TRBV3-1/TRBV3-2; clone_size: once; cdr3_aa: CASSQSGTSPYNEQFF; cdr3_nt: TGTGCCAGCAGCCAATCCGGGACTAGCCCCTACAATGAGCAGTTCTTC
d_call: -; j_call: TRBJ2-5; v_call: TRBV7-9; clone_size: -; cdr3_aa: CASSLVSETQYF; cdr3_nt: TGTGCCAGCAGCTTAGTCTCGGAGACCCAGTACTTC
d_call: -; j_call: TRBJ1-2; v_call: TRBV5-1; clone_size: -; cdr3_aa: CASSLEVTGNGYTF; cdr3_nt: TGCGCCAGCAGCTTGGAGGTAACAGGAAATGGCTACACCTTC
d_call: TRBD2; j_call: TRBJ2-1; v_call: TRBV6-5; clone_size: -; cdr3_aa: CASSPWLAGGGEQFF; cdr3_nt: TGTGCCAGCAGTCCCTGGCTAGCGGGAGGAGGTGAGCAGTTCTTC
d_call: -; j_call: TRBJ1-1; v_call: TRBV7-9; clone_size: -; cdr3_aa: CASSLAESFF; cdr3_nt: TGTGCCAGCAGCCTAGCAGAGTCTTTCTTT
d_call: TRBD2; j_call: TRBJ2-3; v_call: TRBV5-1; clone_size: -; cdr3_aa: CASSLGGLAGMYSTDTQYF; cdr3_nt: TGCGCCAGCAGCTTGGGGGGACTAGCGGGAATGTATAGCACAGATACGCAGTATTTT
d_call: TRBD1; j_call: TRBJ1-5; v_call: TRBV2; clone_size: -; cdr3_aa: CASGAGTGISNQPQHF; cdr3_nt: TGTGCCAGCGGTGCCGGGACAGGAATTAGCAATCAGCCCCAGCATTTT
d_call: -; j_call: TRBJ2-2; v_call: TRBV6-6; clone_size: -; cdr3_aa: CASSPISGNTGELFF; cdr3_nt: TGTGCCAGCAGTCCTATCTCGGGGAACACCGGGGAGCTGTTTTTT
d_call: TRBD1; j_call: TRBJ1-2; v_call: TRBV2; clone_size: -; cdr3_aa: CAQWGGSRDRGLYGYTF; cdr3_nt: TGTGCCCAATGGGGGGGGTCAAGGGACAGGGGACTCTATGGCTACACCTTC
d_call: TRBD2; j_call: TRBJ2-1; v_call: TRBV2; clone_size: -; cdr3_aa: CASRLAGPLYEQFF; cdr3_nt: TGTGCCAGCAGGTTAGCGGGACCCCTCTATGAGCAGTTCTTC
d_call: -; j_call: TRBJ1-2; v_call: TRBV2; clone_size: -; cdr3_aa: CASKNREYGYTF; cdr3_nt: TGTGCCAGCAAAAACCGCGAGTATGGCTACACCTTC
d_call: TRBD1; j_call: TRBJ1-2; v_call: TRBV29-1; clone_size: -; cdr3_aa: CSGGGQTYGYTF; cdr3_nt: TGCAGCGGGGGGGGACAGACCTATGGCTACACCTTC
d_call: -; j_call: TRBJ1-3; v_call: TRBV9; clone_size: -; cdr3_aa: CASSVVEAGVGNTIYF; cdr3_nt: TGTGCCAGCAGCGTAGTCGAGGCAGGGGTAGGAAACACCATATATTTT
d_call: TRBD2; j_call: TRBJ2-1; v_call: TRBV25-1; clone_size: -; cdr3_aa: CASSAGLAGDEQFF; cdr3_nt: TGTGCCAGCAGTGCCGGACTAGCCGGGGATGAGCAGTTCTTC
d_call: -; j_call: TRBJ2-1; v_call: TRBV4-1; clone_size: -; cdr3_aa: CASSQDLRGEQFF; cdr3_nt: TGCGCCAGCAGCCAAGATTTGAGAGGTGAGCAGTTCTTC
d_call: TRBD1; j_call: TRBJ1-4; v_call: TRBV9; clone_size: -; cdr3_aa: CASSPRRGQGDEKLFF; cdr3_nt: TGTGCCAGCAGCCCCCGAAGGGGACAGGGGGATGAAAAACTGTTTTTT